Sequencing of this TCR beta chain was carried out in a study of blood T cell repertoires in COVID-19. Germline V CDR1 and CDR2: SEHNR, FQNEAQ (reference sequence). V was clipped by 3 bases and J by 0 bases, with 15 bases between them. There are 16 residues in the CDR3. Clones were sequenced by immunoSEQ multiplex PCR, and TCRdb holds only the in-frame ones, with some missing. The sample includes some 390,000 clones, approximately 92% of them seen just once. This receptor was taken from a man between 25 and 39 years old who had recovered from COVID-19. Sample: PBMCs or T cells enriched from blood (not recorded which). This chain connects TRBV7-9 to TRBJ2-7; D is ambiguous. The CDR3 region is CASSFLGGQISYEQYF. The CDR3 coding sequence is TGTGCCAGCAGCTTCCTCGGCGGTCAGATCTCCTACGAGCAGTACTTC.